The 26 T cell receptor beta chains in this list originate from one sample, sequenced in a study of blood T cells in healthy people across ages (dated by TCRdb to about 2015). Preparation of the library involved 5' RACE. Sequencing relied on an Illumina HiSeq 2500. A second PCR of roughly 7 to 12 cycles was run with a J-beta primer mix and a sample-barcoded 5' primer. Using fastp trimming at Q25 and MiXCR clonotype assembly, TCRdb reanalyzed the public sequencing data and kept in-frame beta chains. Rows merge per CDR3 protein into single entries with the most common DNA and genes. Recorded for this sample are hundreds of thousands of distinct CDR3 sequences; under 50% of them occurred a single time. The leading ten clones occupy roughly 13% of the sample. Sequencing input: blood. These receptors all come from a man aged 25 to 40 in good health.

V gene TRBV20-1 combines with J gene TRBJ2-7; D gene unclear. CDR3 length: 14 residues. V shed 6 bases and J shed 0 bases, with 15 bases lying between them. Germline V lookup: CDR1 DFQATT, CDR2 SNEGSKA (reference sequence). In DNA form, the CDR3 reads TGCAGTGCCCCCGGTAGCCTTAGCTCCTACGAGCAGTACTTC. Translation gives CSAPGSLSSYEQYF.

There are a few counts of this clonotype. The CDR3 coding sequence is TGCGCCAGCAGCCAAGCTAGCGGGGGGGTTATTGTCCACAATGAGCAGTTCTTC. Translated, it gives CASSQASGGVIVHNEQFF. The gene calls are TRBV4-3 and TRBJ2-1; TRBD2 matches at 12 bases. The V gene end was trimmed by 1 base and the J gene end by 5 bases; junction bases not matched to a gene: 9. Germline loops: CDR1 LGHNA, CDR2 YSLEER. This CDR3 spans 18 amino acids.

This clonotype has only one observation. This sequence joins TRBV7-9 and TRBJ2-7; TRBD1 might be the D (7 bases). Germline CDR1 reads SEHNR; CDR2 reads FQNEAQ (reference sequence). The CDR3 has 15 residues. V was pared by 2 bases and J by 4 bases, with 15 bases between. CDR3 sequence reads: CASSLSTGDFYEQYF. CDR3 nucleotide sequence: TGTGCCAGCAGCTTAAGTACAGGGGACTTTTACGAGCAGTACTTC.

V and J are TRBV10-3 and TRBJ2-1; no firm D call. Trimming pared 0 bases from V and 6 bases from J, leaving 6 bases between. Germline assignment: CDR1 ENHRY and CDR2 SYGVKD. The CDR3 has 13 amino acids. CDR3 amino acids: CAISESTSNEQFF. The CDR3 coding sequence is TGTGCCATCAGTGAGTCCACGAGCAATGAGCAGTTCTTC.

The rearrangement uses TRBV3-1 and TRBJ1-5; D gene ambiguous. Trimming pared 4 bases from V and 3 bases from J, leaving 4 bases between. This CDR3 is built from 12 residues. Germline CDR1 reads LGHDT; CDR2 reads YNNKEL (reference sequence). The CDR3 nucleotides read TGTGCCAGCAGCCGCAACAATCAGCCCCAGCATTTT. Translated, it gives CASSRNNQPQHF.

V and J are TRBV20-1 and TRBJ1-2; a possible D gene is TRBD1 (6 bases). The V gene lost 5 bases and the J gene lost 4 bases, with 17 bases spanning the gap. Germline V gene data show CDR1 as DFQATT and CDR2 as SNEGSKA (reference sequence). The CDR3 is 14 amino acids. As DNA, the CDR3 is TGCAGTGCTCTGACAGGAAGGATAACCTATGGCTACACCTTC. The encoded protein is CSALTGRITYGYTF.

A few counts support this clonotype. The chain couples TRBV7-9 to TRBJ1-1; 8 bases are shared with TRBD1. The J segment lost 5 bases and the V segment lost 5 bases, leaving 7 bases of the junction unmatched. The CDR3 sequence is 14 residues long. CDR1 is SEHNR, CDR2 FQNEAQ, per germline (reference sequence). The CDR3 reads CASSATGGWTEAFF. The CDR3 nucleotides are TGTGCCAGCAGCGCTACAGGGGGATGGACTGAAGCTTTCTTT.

The chain couples TRBV20-1 to TRBJ2-1; D possibly uses TRBD1 or TRBD2 (5 bases each). The length of the CDR3 is 14 residues. Germline loops: CDR1 DFQATT, CDR2 SNEGSKA (reference sequence). V dropped 4 bases and J dropped 4 bases, with 14 bases sitting between them. CDR3 amino acids: CSAIRGAEYNEQFF. The CDR3 bases are TGCAGTGCTATCCGGGGCGCCGAGTACAATGAGCAGTTCTTC.

This clonotype has only a few counts. This chain connects TRBV5-1 to TRBJ2-1, with a tentative D call TRBD2 (6 bases). This CDR3 is built from 17 residues. Germline loops: CDR1 SGHRS, CDR2 YFSETQ. V was trimmed by 1 base and J by 2 bases, leaving 16 bases between them. This CDR3 is CASSLQLRGQPYNEQFF. The CDR3, as DNA: TGCGCCAGCAGCTTGCAGTTGCGGGGTCAACCCTACAATGAGCAGTTCTTC.

Remarks on this clonotype: A much larger clone lies a single base off, so this may be a read error. J is TRBJ2-3 and V is TRBV27, with D hard to call. Germline CDR1 MNHEY, CDR2 SMNVEV (reference sequence). The CDR3 spans 11 residues. The CDR3 loop reads CAGSRADTQYF. The CDR3 nucleotides read TGTGCCGGCAGTCGTGCAGATACGCAGTATTTT.

The chain carries TRBV20-1 and TRBJ1-5; D uncertain. Trimming shortened V by 6 bases and J by 4 bases, and 19 bases separated the two germline ends. Germline CDR1 reads DFQATT; CDR2 reads SNEGSKA (reference sequence). The CDR3 loop spans 15 amino acids. The chain's CDR3 is CSATPEAVGNQPQHF. For the CDR3, the DNA is TGCAGTGCCACCCCGGAGGCAGTCGGAAATCAGCCCCAGCATTTT.

The gene calls are TRBV6-1 and TRBJ2-7; maybe TRBD2 (5 bases). Germline V gene sequence: CDR1 MNHNS, CDR2 SASEGT. V was pared by 3 bases and J by 4 bases, with 13 bases between. The CDR3 spans 14 residues. The CDR3: CASSDDWTSYEQYF. CDR3 sequence (DNA): TGTGCCAGCAGTGACGACTGGACTTCGTACGAGCAGTACTTC.

This clonotype turned up a few times. The chain is built from TRBV3-1 and TRBJ2-5; D call uncertain. The CDR3 loop spans 14 amino acids. V shed 4 bases and J shed 4 bases, with 13 bases lying between them. Per the germline V gene, CDR1 is LGHDT and CDR2 is YNNKEL (reference sequence). The CDR3 spells CASSPHRARETQYF. The CDR3 DNA is TGTGCCAGCAGCCCCCATAGGGCTCGAGAGACCCAGTACTTC.

CDR3 in amino acids: CASSLANTLTANQETQYF. The CDR3 coding sequence is TGTGCCAGCAGCTTAGCTAACACCCTGACAGCGAACCAAGAGACCCAGTACTTC. V is TRBV7-9 and J is TRBJ2-5; TRBD1 might be the D (5 bases). Germline CDR1 SEHNR, CDR2 FQNEAQ (reference sequence). With 0 bases removed from V and 0 bases from J, the gap between germline ends came to 17 bases. The CDR3 covers 18 residues.

On this clonotype itself: The junction departs from the called germline gene at one end, perhaps through a read error. V is TRBV4-2 and J is TRBJ2-3; 9 bases agree with TRBD1. Germline V gene sequence: CDR1 LGHNA, CDR2 YNFKEQ. CDR3 length: 17 residues. CDR3: CASSQGGGQGNTDTRYF. As DNA, the CDR3 is TGTGCCAGCAGCCAAGGAGGGGGACAGGGAAACACAGATACGCGGTATTTT.

The rearrangement uses TRBV28 and TRBJ1-1, with D uncertain. The length of the CDR3 is 15 residues. V gave up 8 bases and J gave up 4 bases, with 20 bases separating them. CDR1 and CDR2 (germline): MDHEN, SYDVKM. The DNA for the CDR3 is TGTGCCAGCCCCCAAGTAGGAACGCCCCCCACTGAAGCTTTCTTT. Residues: CASPQVGTPPTEAFF.

This clonotype turned up a few times. This chain connects TRBV5-1 to TRBJ1-1; possibly TRBD1 for D (6 bases). This CDR3 has 16 amino acids. With 0 bases removed from V and 4 bases from J, the gap between germline ends came to 16 bases. Per the germline V gene, CDR1 is SGHRS and CDR2 is YFSETQ. The CDR3 sequence: CASSLEPGAFGTEAFF. CDR3 in DNA: TGCGCCAGCAGCTTGGAACCAGGGGCTTTTGGCACTGAAGCTTTCTTT. The full variable domain, with the rest looked up from reference TRBV5-1 and TRBJ1-1, is KAGVTQTPRYLIKTRGQQVTLSCSPISGHRSVSWYQQTPGQGLQFLFEYFSETQRNKGNFPGRFSGRQFSNSRSEMNVSTLELGDSALYLCASSLEPGAFGTEAFFGQGTRLTVV.

The chain uses TRBV20-1 and TRBJ2-3; no clear D gene. CDR3 length: 13 amino acids. Per germline, CDR1 DFQATT and CDR2 SNEGSKA (reference sequence). V was shortened by 2 bases and J by 6 bases, with 12 bases between the two germline ends. This CDR3 reads CSARLLGLDTQYF. CDR3 nucleotide sequence: TGCAGTGCTAGACTTCTGGGGTTGGATACGCAGTATTTT.

The V and J genes are TRBV3-1 and TRBJ2-7; 9 positions match TRBD2. Germline CDR1 reads LGHDT; CDR2 reads YNNKEL (reference sequence). The CDR3 consists of 16 residues. V lost 3 bases, J lost 2 bases, and 8 bases stayed unmatched. The DNA of the CDR3 is TGTGCCAGCAGCCAGGGACTAGCAAACCCACCCTACGAGCAGTACTTC. Translation: CASSQGLANPPYEQYF.

The rearrangement links TRBV7-9 to TRBJ2-1, with a possible D match to TRBD1 (5 bases). CDR1 is SEHNR, CDR2 FQNEAQ, per germline (reference sequence). Between the trimmed V and J ends, which lost 4 bases and 5 bases, there was a span of 18 bases. The CDR3 is 16 residues long. CDR3 loop: CASSSRAGKVDNEQFF. As DNA, the CDR3 is TGTGCCAGCAGCTCCCGGGCAGGGAAGGTCGACAATGAGCAGTTCTTC.

This clonotype came up once. The junction differs from germline at one of its ends, possibly a read error. The chain carries TRBV6-1 and TRBJ2-7; 8 bases are shared with TRBD1. Germline V CDR1 and CDR2: MNHNS, SASEGT. CDR3 length: 15 residues. The chain's CDR3 is CASSEYRGAGYEQYF. In nucleotides, the CDR3 is TGTGCTAGCAGTGAATACAGGGGGGCCGGGTACGAGCAGTACTTC.

V gene TRBV5-1 combines with J gene TRBJ2-3; D assignment may be TRBD1 or TRBD2 (5 bases each). V lost 0 bases and J lost 0, with 17 bases in between. In germline, CDR1 is SGHRS, CDR2 YFSETQ. The CDR3 totals 18 residues. The CDR3 DNA follows: TGCGCCAGCAGCTTGGGTTGGCATGGGGGTTTTAGCACAGATACGCAGTATTTT. This encodes CASSLGWHGGFSTDTQYF.

J is TRBJ2-3 and V is TRBV24-1, with 9 nucleotides matching TRBD1. The CDR3 is 17 amino acids. The V segment lost 4 bases and the J segment 4 bases; nucleotides outside the gene matches: 11. Germline CDR1 KGHDR, CDR2 SFDVKD. CDR3 in amino acids: CATSDQRQGVSADTQYF. CDR3 DNA sequence: TGTGCCACCAGTGACCAAAGACAGGGGGTATCGGCAGATACGCAGTATTTT.

This clonotype was observed once. This may stem from a read error, because a much larger clone lies one nucleotide away. V and J are TRBV7-2 and TRBJ2-1; 9 nucleotides line up with TRBD1. Germline V gives CDR1 SGHTA, CDR2 FQGNSA. This CDR3 is built from 15 residues. The CDR3 sequence: CASGLQGQGNNEQFF. DNA of the CDR3: TGTGCCAGCGGCTTACAGGGACAGGGCAACAATGAGCAGTTCTTC.

This clonotype came up once. The V and J genes are TRBV27 and TRBJ2-2, with 7 bases identical to TRBD1. This CDR3 has 13 amino acids. Germline assignment: CDR1 MNHEY and CDR2 SMNVEV (reference sequence). The trim removed 4 bases at V and 5 bases at J, leaving 1 base unmatched. CDR3 DNA: TGTGCCAGCAGTTCGGACAGGACCGGGGAGCTGTTTTTT. Residues: CASSSDRTGELFF.

The chain uses TRBV7-9 and TRBJ2-3; D is possibly TRBD2 (6 bases). Trimming took off 10 bases at V and 3 bases at J, with 23 bases between the two ends. The CDR3 sequence is 16 residues long. Germline CDR1 is SEHNR and CDR2 is FQNEAQ (reference sequence). CDR3 in DNA: TGTGCCATCTCTCGTGGGGCCGGCGGGGAAACAGATACGCAGTATTTT. Its protein product is CAISRGAGGETDTQYF.